This T cell receptor beta chain was obtained from a study of regulatory T cells in long-lasting Graves disease. A word on this clonotype: Its cognate antigen is unknown.

Time point specified: newly diagnosed GD, antithyroid drugs for less than 3 months. PBMC RNA was the source of the TCR library. General study points: Persistent disease was associated with favored TRBV28 usage and with favored use of TRBJ1-2 and TRBJ2-5.

Trimming shortened V by 1 base and J by 5 bases, and 15 bases separated the two germline ends. Germline-derived CDR1 and CDR2 are SGHNT and YYREEE (reference sequence). The CDR3 is 16 residues long. For TCR beta, libraries came from iRepertoire HTBI primers and Arm-PCR of CDR3 regions. One entry per CDR3 protein results from TCRdb running MiXCR on the multiplex PCR reads. The table has around 420,000 distinct CDR3 sequences, about 15% seen once; the top ten hold approximately 7.6%. These data are also associated with another study on T cells in Graves' hyperthyroidism and ophthalmopathy. This second study notes: In making diagnoses, clinical symptoms, serum thyroxine and TRAb, thyroid ultrasound and orbital computed tomography were all used. First-round RT-PCR with HTBI primers amplified the TCR CDR3 region.

The receptor was derived from a woman aged 40 to 50 with Graves disease. The rearrangement joins TRBV5-4 to TRBJ2-2, with TRBD2 as a possible D gene (6 bases). The source was peripheral blood mononuclear cells (PBMCs), collected at new diagnosis, from a patient treated with antithyroid drugs. The CDR3 DNA follows: TGTGCCAGCAGCTTGTTCCGGGCAGGGAGGACCGGGGAGCTGTTTTTT. It codes for CASSLFRAGRTGELFF.